This is a list of T cell receptor beta chains from one sample in a study of blood T cells in healthy people across ages. TCRdb re-called the 5' RACE reads through MiXCR, storing one row per CDR3 protein. Of about a million distinct CDR3 sequences detected, roughly 47% appear once; the ten largest clones hold around a fifth. The sequencing input was blood. The receptors shown here come from a woman in her sixties in good health. CDR3s include the opening cysteine and the closing phenylalanine or tryptophan.

j_call	v_call	cdr3_aa
TRBJ2-7	TRBV3-1	CASSQGRRQSGEQYF
TRBJ1-2	TRBV6-1	CASNYGRSANYGYTF
TRBJ1-2	TRBV28	CASSLRQRYYGYTF
TRBJ1-1	TRBV12-3/TRBV12-4	CASSLRIGAFF
TRBJ2-3	TRBV4-1	CASSRQDTDTQYF
TRBJ1-4	TRBV5-1	CASSFEGMGEKLFF
TRBJ2-5	TRBV11-3	CASSLGASPVETQYF
TRBJ2-7	TRBV6-6	CAIPFEQYF
TRBJ2-1	TRBV20-1	CSARVSSPSGLYNEQFF
TRBJ2-1	TRBV4-1	CASSQREGSYNEQFF
TRBJ2-5	TRBV10-3	CAISATGQETQYF
TRBJ2-1	TRBV28	CASSSLRTSGSFSYNEQFF
TRBJ2-2	TRBV12-3/TRBV12-4	CASRPGQGGTGELFF
TRBJ2-1	TRBV20-1	CSARQTSYEQFF